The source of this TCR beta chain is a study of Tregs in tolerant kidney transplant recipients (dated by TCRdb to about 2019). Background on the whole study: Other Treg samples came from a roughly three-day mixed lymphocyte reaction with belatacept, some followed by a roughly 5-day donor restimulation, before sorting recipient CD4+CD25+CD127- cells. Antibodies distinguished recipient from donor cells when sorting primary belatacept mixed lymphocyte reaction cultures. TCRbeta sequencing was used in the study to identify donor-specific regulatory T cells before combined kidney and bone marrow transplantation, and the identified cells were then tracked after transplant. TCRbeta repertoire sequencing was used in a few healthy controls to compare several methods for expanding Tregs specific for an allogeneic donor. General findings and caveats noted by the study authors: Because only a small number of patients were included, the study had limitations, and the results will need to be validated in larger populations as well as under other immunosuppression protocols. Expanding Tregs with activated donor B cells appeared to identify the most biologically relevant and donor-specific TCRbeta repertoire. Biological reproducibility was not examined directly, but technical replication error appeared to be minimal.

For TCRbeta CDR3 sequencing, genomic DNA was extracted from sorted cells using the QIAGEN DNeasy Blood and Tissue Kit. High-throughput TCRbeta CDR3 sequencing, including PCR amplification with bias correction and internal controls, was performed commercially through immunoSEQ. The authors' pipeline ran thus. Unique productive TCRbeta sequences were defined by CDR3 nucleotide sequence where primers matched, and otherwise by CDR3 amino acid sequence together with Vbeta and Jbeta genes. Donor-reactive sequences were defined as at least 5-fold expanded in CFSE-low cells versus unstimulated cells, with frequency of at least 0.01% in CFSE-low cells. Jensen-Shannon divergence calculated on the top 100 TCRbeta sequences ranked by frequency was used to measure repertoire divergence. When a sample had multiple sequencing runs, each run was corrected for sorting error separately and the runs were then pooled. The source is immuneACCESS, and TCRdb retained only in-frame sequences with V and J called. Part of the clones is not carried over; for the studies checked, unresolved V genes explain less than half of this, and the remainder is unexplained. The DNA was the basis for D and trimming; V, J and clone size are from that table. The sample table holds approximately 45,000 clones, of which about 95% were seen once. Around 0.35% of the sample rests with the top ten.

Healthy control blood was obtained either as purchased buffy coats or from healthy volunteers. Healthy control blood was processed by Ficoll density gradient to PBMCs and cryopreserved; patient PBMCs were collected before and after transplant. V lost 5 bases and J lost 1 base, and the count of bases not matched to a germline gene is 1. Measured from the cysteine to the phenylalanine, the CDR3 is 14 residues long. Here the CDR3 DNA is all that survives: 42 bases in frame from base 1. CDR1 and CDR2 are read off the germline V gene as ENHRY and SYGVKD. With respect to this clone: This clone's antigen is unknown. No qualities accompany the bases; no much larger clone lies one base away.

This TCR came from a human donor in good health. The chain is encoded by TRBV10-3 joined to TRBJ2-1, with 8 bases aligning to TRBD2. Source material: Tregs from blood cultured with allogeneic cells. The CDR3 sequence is CAISSGGSYNEQFF. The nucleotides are TGTGCCATCAGTAGCGGGGGTTCCTACAATGAGCAGTTCTTC.